This T cell receptor beta chain is drawn from a study of identical twins. TCRdb reprocessed the 5' RACE reads with MiXCR, giving one entry per CDR3 protein. The sample lists 400,000 to 500,000 distinct CDR3 sequences, around 20% occurring once. Study results and caveats: Within monozygotic twins, out-of-frame TCR alpha sharing was underestimated by the models.

Per germline, CDR1 SGDLS and CDR2 YYNGEE. This CDR3 has 16 amino acids. V was shortened by 4 bases and J by 0 bases, with 14 bases between the two germline ends. Comment on this clonotype: As yet, its antigen is unknown.

This chain connects TRBV9 to TRBJ2-1; D gene unclear. The source of this sequence is a man aged 50 or older in good health. The sample comprised naive T cells sorted from blood. The CDR3 region has the DNA TGTGCCAGCAGCCCCTTCAACACTGGCTCCTACAATGAGCAGTTCTTC. Amino acids: CASSPFNTGSYNEQFF.